One and the same sample provided the 17 T cell receptor beta chains below, sequenced in a study of shared clonotypes between healthy human individuals. Sequencing was performed with immunoSEQ multiplex PCR; in TCRdb, only in-frame clones are kept and a portion is missing. Among around 510,000 clones listed, about 96% were seen once. Sequenced input: naive CD4+ T cells sorted from blood. As to subset: CD45RA+ positively selected. The receptors were gathered from a woman in her twenties or thirties in good health.

With respect to this clone: Different DNA sequences within this sample yield the same CDR3. The J gene is TRBJ2-6, the V gene TRBV15; D call uncertain. The CDR3 has 15 residues. Per the germline V gene, CDR1 is LNHNV and CDR2 is YYDKDF (reference sequence). The V end was cut by 0 bases, the J end by 0 bases, with 3 bases between. Here the CDR3 DNA reads TGTGCCACCAGCAGAGATGGCTCTGGGGCCAACGTCCTGACTTTC. Its protein product is CATSRDGSGANVLTF.

V and J are TRBV5-4 and TRBJ2-7; 10 nucleotides agree with TRBD2. This CDR3 has 17 residues. Per germline, CDR1 SGHNT and CDR2 YYREEE (reference sequence). After removal of 4 bases from V and 6 bases from J, the junction contained 16 bases not matched to a gene. CDR3 nucleotide sequence: TGTGCCAGCAGCGGCCGGAGCGGGAGGGATGTTCATAGCGAGCAGTACTTC. It is translated as CASSGRSGRDVHSEQYF.

The chain is built from TRBV7-2 and TRBJ1-2; D not resolved. Trimming took 1 base from V and 8 from J, leaving 11 bases between them. CDR3 length: 13 residues. CDR1 and CDR2 (germline): SGHTA, FQGNSA. CDR3 in amino acids: CASSLDRLKGYTF. The CDR3 coding sequence is TGTGCCAGCAGCTTAGACAGACTGAAGGGCTACACCTTC. Full variable domain (remainder filled in from reference TRBV7-2 and TRBJ1-2): GAGVSQSPSNKVTEKGKDVELRCDPISGHTALYWYRQSLGQGLEFLIYFQGNSAPDKSGLPSDRFSAERTGGSVSTLTIQRTQQEDSAVYLCASSLDRLKGYTFGSGTRLTVV.

The CDR3 DNA sequence: TGTGCCAGCAGTTTGCGCGGATCGGAAAAACTGTTTTTT. This gives the protein CASSLRGSEKLFF. The V gene is TRBV27, the J gene TRBJ1-4, with no clear D. Trimming removed 3 bases at V and 8 bases at J, with 10 bases between. Germline assignment: CDR1 MNHEY and CDR2 SMNVEV (reference sequence). This CDR3 is 13 amino acids long.

V is TRBV5-1 and J is TRBJ2-7; TRBD2 aligns across 8 bases. This CDR3 spans 17 amino acids. Trimming at V came to 0 bases and at J to 2 bases, leaving 10 bases not matched to a gene. Germline values: CDR1 SGHRS, CDR2 YFSETQ. The CDR3 DNA is TGCGCCAGCAGCTTGGGGGCTAGCGGGTCCACCCCCTACGAGCAGTACTTC. Residues: CASSLGASGSTPYEQYF.

The rearrangement links TRBV27 to TRBJ2-1; 9 nucleotides align to TRBD2. The CDR3 covers 14 residues. Germline CDR1 reads MNHEY; CDR2 reads SMNVEV (reference sequence). After removal of 4 bases from V and 10 bases from J, the junction contained 8 bases not matched to a gene. The CDR3 DNA sequence: TGTGCCAGCAGTTCCGATAGCGGGAGCCGCGAGCAGTTCTTC. Protein sequence: CASSSDSGSREQFF.

The gene calls are TRBV27 and TRBJ2-1; D gene ambiguous. Trimming shortened V by 6 bases and J by 4 bases, and 10 bases separated the two germline ends. The CDR3 extends over 13 amino acids. The germline V gene encodes CDR1 MNHEY and CDR2 SMNVEV (reference sequence). CDR3 bases: TGTGCCAGCAGAAAAATGTCGTACAATGAGCAGTTCTTC. It translates to CASRKMSYNEQFF.

The chain combines TRBV5-4 with TRBJ1-2; the D is unclear. Germline lookup yields CDR1 SGHNT and CDR2 YYREEE (reference sequence). CDR3 length: 13 amino acids. V was trimmed by 1 base and J by 4 bases, leaving 8 bases between them. The DNA for the CDR3 is TGTGCCAGCAGCTTGAAAGGCACCTATGGCTACACCTTC. It translates to CASSLKGTYGYTF.

This chain joins TRBV6-6 and TRBJ1-6; D is uncertain. The V gene's germline CDR1 is MNHNY and CDR2 SVGAGI (reference sequence). The germline V and J ends were trimmed by 3 bases and 6 bases, with 6 bases remaining between them. This CDR3 comprises 13 residues. Here the CDR3 reads CASSYGSNSPLHF. In nucleotides, the CDR3 is TGTGCCAGCAGTTATGGCAGTAATTCACCCCTCCACTTT.

The chain links TRBV10-2 to TRBJ1-2, with a tentative D call TRBD1 (6 bases). The germline V gene has CDR1 WSHSY and CDR2 SAAADI. The CDR3 consists of 13 residues. V was cut by 6 bases and J by 8 bases, with 16 bases left in between. CDR3 bases: TGCGCCAGCAGCGGGAACAGGGAAGGAGGCTACACCTTC. Its protein product is CASSGNREGGYTF.

As regards this clone: The identical CDR3 is also encoded by other nucleotide sequences in the sample. The rearrangement links TRBV28 to TRBJ2-4; 8 positions match TRBD1. CDR3 length: 17 amino acids. Unmatched junction bases numbered 7, after V lost 3 bases and J lost 0 bases. Germline V lookup: CDR1 MDHEN, CDR2 SYDVKM. CDR3 region: CASSFAGTGLAKNIQYF. For the CDR3, the DNA is TGTGCCAGCAGTTTTGCCGGGACAGGCTTAGCCAAAAACATTCAGTACTTC.

The gene calls are TRBV5-4 and TRBJ2-1, with 10 bases matching TRBD2. The junction had 5 bases not matched to a gene; V was cut back by 0 bases and J by 8 bases. Germline V gene lookup returns CDR1 SGHNT and CDR2 YYREEE (reference sequence). The CDR3 is made up of 15 amino acids. In DNA form, the CDR3 reads TGTGCCAGCAGCTTGGGGCTAGCGGGAGAGGATGAGCAGTTCTTC. Its translation is CASSLGLAGEDEQFF.

The genes are TRBV4-1 and TRBJ1-4, with TRBD1 matching over 7 bases. The CDR3 runs to 13 residues. Trimming cost V 4 bases and J 9 bases; bases outside gene matches: 5. CDR1 and CDR2 from the germline V gene are MGHRA and YSYEKL. The CDR3 here is CASSLTGTKKLFF. CDR3 DNA sequence: TGCGCCAGCAGCCTGACAGGGACCAAAAAACTGTTTTTT.

V gene TRBV2 combines with J gene TRBJ2-1, with D maybe TRBD2 (7 bases). The CDR3 extends over 19 amino acids. The V gene's germline CDR1 is SNHLY and CDR2 FYNNEI. Trimming shortened V by 6 bases and J by 0 bases, and 24 bases separated the two germline ends. The CDR3 DNA reads TGTGCCAGCAGCCTTGAACCGGGTGGGGGGGCCGCCTCCTACAATGAGCAGTTCTTC. Translated, it gives CASSLEPGGGAASYNEQFF.

This chain connects TRBV7-3 to TRBJ2-1, with TRBD2 identical over 13 bases. This CDR3 contains 16 residues. V dropped 4 bases and J dropped 8; count of bases not matched to a gene: 8. Germline V gives CDR1 SGHTA, CDR2 FQGTGA. CDR3 residues: CASSSRLAGGRDEQFF. The DNA of the CDR3 is TGTGCCAGCAGCTCCCGACTAGCGGGGGGTCGAGATGAGCAGTTCTTC.

This chain links TRBV6-6 with TRBJ2-3; 7 bases line up with TRBD2. CDR3 length: 14 amino acids. Germline V gene sequence: CDR1 MNHNY, CDR2 SVGAGI (reference sequence). V shed 6 bases and J 2 bases; nucleotides not matched to a gene: 5. The CDR3 DNA sequence: TGTGCCAGCAGGAGACTAGCCAACACAGATACGCAGTATTTT. Its protein product is CASRRLANTDTQYF.

V is TRBV10-3 and J is TRBJ2-3; 8 bases fit TRBD2. This CDR3 has 16 residues. With V trimmed by 4 bases and J by 2 bases, 8 bases remained unmatched. CDR1 is ENHRY and CDR2 is SYGVKD in the germline V gene. CDR3 residues: CAISGPPAGDTDTQYF. The CDR3 DNA reads as TGTGCCATCAGTGGCCCCCCAGCGGGAGACACAGATACGCAGTATTTT.